This T cell receptor (beta chain) was observed in a study of tumor and adjacent non-tumor tissue in lung cancer. Study-wide results and limits: TCR diversity was significantly greater in tumor than normal lung tissue.

No cell sorting was done before RNA was extracted from the tissue. This clonotype was seen a single time. The antigen is undetermined. Mismatch with germline at one junction end may stem from a read error. The library came from three nested PCR rounds adapted from ARM-PCR protocols. TCRdb fed the multiplex PCR reads into MiXCR, producing one record per CDR3 protein. The table shows 200,000 to 250,000 distinct CDR3 sequences, with over 55% occurring only once. Germline-derived CDR1 and CDR2 are SGHAT and FQNNGV. There are 13 residues in the CDR3. J is TRBJ1-1 and V is TRBV11-2; no clear D gene. The sample comprised lung tumor tissue. The TCR was taken from a man aged 60 to 69 with non-small cell lung cancer. The CDR3 DNA follows: TGTACCAGCAGCCCTAACCAGAACACTGAAGCTTTCTTT. This translates into CTSSPNQNTEAFF.